This T cell receptor (beta chain) derives from a study of blood T cell repertoires in COVID-19. The method was immunoSEQ multiplex PCR; TCRdb's version includes in-frame clones alone and lacks a portion of them. The sample holds some 190,000 clones; approximately 86% are singletons and the top ten take 5.5% to 8%. J gave up 5 bases and V 2 bases, and 2 bases lay outside the gene matches. In germline, CDR1 is KGHSH, CDR2 LQKENI. CDR3 length equals 14 residues. The gene calls are TRBV18 and TRBJ2-2; 7 bases line up with TRBD2. This TCR derives from an older man with COVID-19, enrolled during active disease. The sample was peripheral blood. CDR3 loop: CASSPREGTGELFF. In DNA form, the CDR3 reads TGTGCCAGCTCACCAAGGGAGGGGACCGGGGAGCTGTTTTTT.